This is a list of T cell receptor beta chains from one sample in a study of T cell repertoires in cytomegalovirus infection. MiXCR was run by TCRdb on the reads, yielding one entry per CDR3 protein. The top ten clones hold 20% to 30% of a sample with about 180,000 distinct CDR3 sequences, 14% of them seen once. What was sequenced was PBMCs. These receptor sequences come from a human donor in good health (CMV status not recorded). Some clones in this sample may be carry-over from other donors' samples. Both conserved end residues are part of each CDR3. D genes are given only for firm matches. Expanded clones are given a class, and other clones once, few, many or no size at all.

abundance: few; d_gene: NA; j_gene: TRBJ2-2; v_gene: TRBV24-1; CDR3nt: TGTGCCACCAGTGATACTCAGCCCGGGGAGCTGTTTTTT; CDR3aa: CATSDTQPGELFF
abundance: few; d_gene: TRBD1; j_gene: TRBJ1-1; v_gene: TRBV6-4; CDR3nt: TGTGCCAGCAAACCCGGGACAGGGGATATGGACACTGAAGCTTTCTTT; CDR3aa: CASKPGTGDMDTEAFF
abundance: NA; d_gene: NA; j_gene: TRBJ2-7; v_gene: TRBV27; CDR3nt: TGTGCCAGCAGTCCCAGGAAAAGTTTCTACGAGCAGTACTTC; CDR3aa: CASSPRKSFYEQYF
abundance: NA; d_gene: TRBD1; j_gene: TRBJ1-3; v_gene: TRBV7-3; CDR3nt: TGTGCCAGCAGCAAAGGATCGGACAGGGCTCCTACTGGAAACACCATATATTTT; CDR3aa: CASSKGSDRAPTGNTIYF
abundance: NA; d_gene: NA; j_gene: TRBJ2-7; v_gene: TRBV6-6; CDR3nt: TGTGCCAGCAGTTACGGGAGTAGCTTCTACGAGCAGTACTTC; CDR3aa: CASSYGSSFYEQYF
abundance: NA; d_gene: NA; j_gene: TRBJ1-1; v_gene: TRBV7-9; CDR3nt: TGTGCCAGCAGCCCTTCGATACTCACCCTCCCCAACACTGAAGCTTTCTTT; CDR3aa: CASSPSILTLPNTEAFF
abundance: many; d_gene: NA; j_gene: TRBJ2-7; v_gene: TRBV7-9; CDR3nt: TGTGCCAGCAGCGACCCTAGCGCGATGAGGTACGAGCAGTACTTC; CDR3aa: CASSDPSAMRYEQYF
abundance: many; d_gene: NA; j_gene: TRBJ2-2; v_gene: TRBV4-1; CDR3nt: TGCGCCAGCAGCCAAACCTTCGGGGGTGCTAACACCGGGGAGCTGTTTTTT; CDR3aa: CASSQTFGGANTGELFF
abundance: NA; d_gene: NA; j_gene: TRBJ2-3; v_gene: TRBV6-6; CDR3nt: TGTGCCAGCAGTGACCCGCGCAGAGGCACAGATACGCAGTATTTT; CDR3aa: CASSDPRRGTDTQYF
abundance: NA; d_gene: NA; j_gene: TRBJ2-1; v_gene: TRBV7-6; CDR3nt: TGTGCCAGCAGCTTAGCGTCAGGGTTTACGGAGCAGTTCTTC; CDR3aa: CASSLASGFTEQFF
abundance: many; d_gene: NA; j_gene: TRBJ2-1; v_gene: TRBV7-2; CDR3nt: TGTGCCAGCAGCTTCCCCCCAGCGGGCTACAATGAGCAGTTCTTC; CDR3aa: CASSFPPAGYNEQFF
abundance: many; d_gene: NA; j_gene: TRBJ1-2; v_gene: TRBV2; CDR3nt: TGTGCCAGCAGTAGGGAGGACTATGGCTACACCTTC; CDR3aa: CASSREDYGYTF
abundance: NA; d_gene: TRBD2; j_gene: TRBJ2-1; v_gene: TRBV5-4; CDR3nt: TGTGCCAGCAGCTTGGCCAGCGGGACCTTCTACAATGAGCAGTTCTTC; CDR3aa: CASSLASGTFYNEQFF
abundance: many; d_gene: TRBD2; j_gene: TRBJ2-1; v_gene: TRBV7-2; CDR3nt: TGTGCCAGCAGCTTAATAGCGGGACTGGAGCAGTTCTTC; CDR3aa: CASSLIAGLEQFF